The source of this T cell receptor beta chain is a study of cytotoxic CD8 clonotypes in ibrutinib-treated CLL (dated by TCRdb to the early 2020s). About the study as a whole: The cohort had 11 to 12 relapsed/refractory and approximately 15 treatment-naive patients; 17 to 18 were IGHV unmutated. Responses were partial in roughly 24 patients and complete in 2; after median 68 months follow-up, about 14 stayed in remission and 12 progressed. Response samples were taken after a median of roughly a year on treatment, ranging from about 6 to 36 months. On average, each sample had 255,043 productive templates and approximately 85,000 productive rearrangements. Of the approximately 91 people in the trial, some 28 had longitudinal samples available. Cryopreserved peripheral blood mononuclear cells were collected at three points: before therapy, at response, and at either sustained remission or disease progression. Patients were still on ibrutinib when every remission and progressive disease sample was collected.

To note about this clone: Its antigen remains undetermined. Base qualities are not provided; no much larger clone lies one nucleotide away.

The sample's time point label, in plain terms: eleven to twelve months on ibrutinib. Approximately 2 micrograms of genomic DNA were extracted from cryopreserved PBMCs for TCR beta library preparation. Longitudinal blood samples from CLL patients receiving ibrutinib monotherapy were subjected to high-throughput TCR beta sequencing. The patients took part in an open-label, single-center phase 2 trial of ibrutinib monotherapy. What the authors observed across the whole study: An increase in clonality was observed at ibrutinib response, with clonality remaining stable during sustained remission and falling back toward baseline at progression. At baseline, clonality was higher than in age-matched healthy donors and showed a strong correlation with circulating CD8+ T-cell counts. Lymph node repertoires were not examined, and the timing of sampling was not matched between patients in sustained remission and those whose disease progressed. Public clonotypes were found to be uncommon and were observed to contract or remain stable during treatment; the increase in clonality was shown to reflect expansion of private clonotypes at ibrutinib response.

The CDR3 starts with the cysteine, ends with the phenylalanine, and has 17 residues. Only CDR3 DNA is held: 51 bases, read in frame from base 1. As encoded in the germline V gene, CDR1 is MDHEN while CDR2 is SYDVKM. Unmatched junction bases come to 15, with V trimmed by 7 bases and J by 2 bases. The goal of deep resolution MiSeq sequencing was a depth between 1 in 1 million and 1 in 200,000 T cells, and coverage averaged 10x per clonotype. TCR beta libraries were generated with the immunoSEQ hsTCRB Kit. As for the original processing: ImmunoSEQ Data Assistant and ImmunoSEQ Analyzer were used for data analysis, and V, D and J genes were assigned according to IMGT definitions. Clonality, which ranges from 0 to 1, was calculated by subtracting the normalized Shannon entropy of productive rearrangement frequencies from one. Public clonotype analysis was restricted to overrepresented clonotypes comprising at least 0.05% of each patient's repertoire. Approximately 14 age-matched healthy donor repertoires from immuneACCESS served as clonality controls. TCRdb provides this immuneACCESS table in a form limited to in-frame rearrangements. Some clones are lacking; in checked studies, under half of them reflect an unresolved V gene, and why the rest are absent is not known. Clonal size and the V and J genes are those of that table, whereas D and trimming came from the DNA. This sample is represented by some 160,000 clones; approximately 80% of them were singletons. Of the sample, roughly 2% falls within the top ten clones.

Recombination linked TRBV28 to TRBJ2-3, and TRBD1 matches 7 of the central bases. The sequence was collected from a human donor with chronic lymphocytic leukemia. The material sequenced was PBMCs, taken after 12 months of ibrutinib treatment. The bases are TGTGCCAGCAACAGATTTCTGGGACAGACCTTCACAGATACGCAGTATTTT. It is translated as CASNRFLGQTFTDTQYF. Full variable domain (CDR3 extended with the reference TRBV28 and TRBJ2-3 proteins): DVKVTQSSRYLVKRTGEKVFLECVQDMDHENMFWYRQDPGLGLRLIYFSYDVKMKEKGDIPEGYSVSREKKERFSLILESASTNQTSMYLCASNRFLGQTFTDTQYFGPGTRLTVL.